The sequence of this TCR beta chain was determined in a study of blood T cell repertoires in COVID-19. Study details: Some COVID-19 samples were acute and others convalescent; all came from the United States, Italy and Spain. PBMCs, B-cell-depleted T cells, or T cells provided the cDNA or gDNA that made up the material.

Authors' analysis steps: Estimates of nucleated cell counts were drawn from the amplification of reference gene primers. TCRdb's copy holds only in-frame clones and misses some; the assay was immunoSEQ multiplex PCR. V and J calls and clone size are copied from that table; D and trimming were computed from the DNA. This repertoire shows over 70,000 clones, more than 75% found once; its top ten account for around 28%. With 5 bases clipped from V and 6 bases from J, the junction kept 4 bases outside the gene matches. The CDR3 sequence is 12 residues long. Per the germline V gene, CDR1 is GTSNPN and CDR2 is SVGIG (reference sequence).

The chain recombines TRBV30 with TRBJ2-3; TRBD1 matches 8 bases. The sequencing sample was made of peripheral blood. The clonotype comes from an elderly woman with active or convalescent COVID-19. CDR3 loop: CAWGRGRDTQYF. CDR3 bases: TGTGCCTGGGGCAGGGGGCGGGATACGCAGTATTTT.